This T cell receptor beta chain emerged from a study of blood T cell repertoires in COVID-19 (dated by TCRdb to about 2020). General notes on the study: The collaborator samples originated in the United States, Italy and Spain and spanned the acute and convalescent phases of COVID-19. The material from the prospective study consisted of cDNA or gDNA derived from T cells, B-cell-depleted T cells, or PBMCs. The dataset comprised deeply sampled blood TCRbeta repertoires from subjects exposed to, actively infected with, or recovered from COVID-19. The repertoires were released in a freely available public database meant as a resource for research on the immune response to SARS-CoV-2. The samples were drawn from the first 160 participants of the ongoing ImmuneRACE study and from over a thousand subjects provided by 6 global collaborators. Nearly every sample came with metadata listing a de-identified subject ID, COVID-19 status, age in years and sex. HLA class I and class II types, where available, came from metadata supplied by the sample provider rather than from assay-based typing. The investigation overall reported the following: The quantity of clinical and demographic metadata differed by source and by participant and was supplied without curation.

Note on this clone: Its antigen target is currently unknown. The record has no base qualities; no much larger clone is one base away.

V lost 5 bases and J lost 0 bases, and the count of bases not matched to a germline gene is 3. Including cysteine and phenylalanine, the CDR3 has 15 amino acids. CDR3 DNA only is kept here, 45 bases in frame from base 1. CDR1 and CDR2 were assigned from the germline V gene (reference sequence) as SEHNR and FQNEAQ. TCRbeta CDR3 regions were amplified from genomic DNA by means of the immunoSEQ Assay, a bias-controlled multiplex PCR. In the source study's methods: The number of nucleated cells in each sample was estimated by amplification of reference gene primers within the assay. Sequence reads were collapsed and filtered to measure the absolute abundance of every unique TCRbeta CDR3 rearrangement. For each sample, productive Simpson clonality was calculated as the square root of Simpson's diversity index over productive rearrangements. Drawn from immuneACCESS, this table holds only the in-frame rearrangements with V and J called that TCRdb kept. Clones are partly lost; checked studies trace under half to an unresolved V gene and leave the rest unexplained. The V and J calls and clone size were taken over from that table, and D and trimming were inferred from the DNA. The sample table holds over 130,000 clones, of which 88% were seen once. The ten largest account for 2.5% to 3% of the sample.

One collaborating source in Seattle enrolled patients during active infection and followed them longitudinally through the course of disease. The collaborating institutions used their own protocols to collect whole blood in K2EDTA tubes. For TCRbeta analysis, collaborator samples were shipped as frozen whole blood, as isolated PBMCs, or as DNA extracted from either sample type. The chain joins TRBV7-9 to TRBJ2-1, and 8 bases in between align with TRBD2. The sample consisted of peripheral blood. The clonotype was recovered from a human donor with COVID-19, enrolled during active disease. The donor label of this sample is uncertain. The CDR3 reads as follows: CASSRREGSYNEQFF. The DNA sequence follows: TGTGCCAGCAGCCGACGGGAGGGCTCCTACAATGAGCAGTTCTTC.